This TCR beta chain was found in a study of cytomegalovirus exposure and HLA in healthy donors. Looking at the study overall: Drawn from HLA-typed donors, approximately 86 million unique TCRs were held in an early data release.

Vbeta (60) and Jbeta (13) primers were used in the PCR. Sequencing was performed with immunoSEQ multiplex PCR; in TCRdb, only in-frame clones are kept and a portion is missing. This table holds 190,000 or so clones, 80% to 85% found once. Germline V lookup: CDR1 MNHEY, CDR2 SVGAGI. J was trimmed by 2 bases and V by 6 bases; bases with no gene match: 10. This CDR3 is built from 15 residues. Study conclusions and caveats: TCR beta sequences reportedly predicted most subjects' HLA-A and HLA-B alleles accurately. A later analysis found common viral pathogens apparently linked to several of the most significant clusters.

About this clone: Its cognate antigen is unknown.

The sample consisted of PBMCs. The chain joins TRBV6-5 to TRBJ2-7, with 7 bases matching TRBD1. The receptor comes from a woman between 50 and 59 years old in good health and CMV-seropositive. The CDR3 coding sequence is TGTGCCAGCAGCATGGACAGGTCCGATCCCTACGAGCAGTACTTC. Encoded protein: CASSMDRSDPYEQYF.